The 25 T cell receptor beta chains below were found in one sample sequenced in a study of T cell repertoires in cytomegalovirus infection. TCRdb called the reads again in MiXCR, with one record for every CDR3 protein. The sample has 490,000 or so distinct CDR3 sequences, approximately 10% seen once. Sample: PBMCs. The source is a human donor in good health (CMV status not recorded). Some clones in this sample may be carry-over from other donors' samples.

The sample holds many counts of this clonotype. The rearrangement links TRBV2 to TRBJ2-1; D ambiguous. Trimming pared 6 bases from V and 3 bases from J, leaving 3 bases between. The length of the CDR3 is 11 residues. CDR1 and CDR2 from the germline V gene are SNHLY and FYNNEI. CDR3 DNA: TGTGCCAGCAGGAACTACAATGAGCAGTTCTTC. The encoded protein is CASRNYNEQFF.

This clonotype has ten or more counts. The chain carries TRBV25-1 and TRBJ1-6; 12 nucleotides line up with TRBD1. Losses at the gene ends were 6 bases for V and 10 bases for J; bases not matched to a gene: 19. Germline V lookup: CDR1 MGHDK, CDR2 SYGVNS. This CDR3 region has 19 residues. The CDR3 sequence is CASRPTGTGGAPVVSPLHF. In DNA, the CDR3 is TGTGCCAGCAGGCCCACCGGGACAGGGGGCGCCCCGGTGGTGTCACCCCTCCACTTT. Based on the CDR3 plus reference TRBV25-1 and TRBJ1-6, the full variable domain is EADIYQTPRYLVIGTGKKITLECSQTMGHDKMYWYQQDPGMELHLIHYSYGVNSTEKGDLSSESTVSRIRTEHFPLTLESARPSHTSQYLCASRPTGTGGAPVVSPLHFGNGTRLTVT.

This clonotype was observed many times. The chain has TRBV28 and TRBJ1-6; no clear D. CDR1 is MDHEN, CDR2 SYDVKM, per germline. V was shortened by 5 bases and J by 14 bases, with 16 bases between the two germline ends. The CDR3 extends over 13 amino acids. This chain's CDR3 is CASSPNTRLTLHF. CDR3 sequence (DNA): TGTGCCAGCAGTCCGAACACCCGTTTAACCCTCCACTTT.

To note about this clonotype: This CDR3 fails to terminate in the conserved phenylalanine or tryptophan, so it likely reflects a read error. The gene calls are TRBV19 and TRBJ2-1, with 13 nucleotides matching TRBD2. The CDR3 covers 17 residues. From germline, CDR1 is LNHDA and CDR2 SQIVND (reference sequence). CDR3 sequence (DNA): TGTGCCAGTAGTTTAGACGGGACTAGCGGGGCCTACAATGAGCAGTTCTAC. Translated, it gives CASSLDGTSGAYNEQFY.

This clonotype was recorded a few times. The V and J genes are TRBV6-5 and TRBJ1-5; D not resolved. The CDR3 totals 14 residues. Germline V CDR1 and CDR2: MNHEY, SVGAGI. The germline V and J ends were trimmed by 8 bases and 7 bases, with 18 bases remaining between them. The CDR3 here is CASSGAGSEQPQHF. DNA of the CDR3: TGTGCCAGCTCAGGAGCGGGCAGCGAGCAGCCCCAGCATTTT.

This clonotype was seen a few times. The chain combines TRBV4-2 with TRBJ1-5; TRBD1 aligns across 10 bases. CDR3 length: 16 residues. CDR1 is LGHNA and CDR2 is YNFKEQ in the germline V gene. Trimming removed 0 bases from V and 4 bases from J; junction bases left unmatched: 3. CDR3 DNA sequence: TGTGCCAGCAGCCAAGACCCGGGACAGGGGAATCAGCCCCAGCATTTT. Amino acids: CASSQDPGQGNQPQHF.

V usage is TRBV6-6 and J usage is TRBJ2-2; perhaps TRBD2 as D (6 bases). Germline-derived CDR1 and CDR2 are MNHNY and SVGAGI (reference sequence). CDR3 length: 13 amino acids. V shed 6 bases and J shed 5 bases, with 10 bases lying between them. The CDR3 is CASRSGGTGELFF. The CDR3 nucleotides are TGTGCCAGCAGGAGTGGAGGGACCGGGGAGCTGTTTTTT.

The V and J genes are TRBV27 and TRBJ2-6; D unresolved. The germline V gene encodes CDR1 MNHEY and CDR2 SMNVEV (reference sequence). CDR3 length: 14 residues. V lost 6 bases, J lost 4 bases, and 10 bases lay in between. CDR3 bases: TGTGCCAGCAGCCCCAGGTGGGGGGCCAACGTCCTGACTTTC. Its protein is CASSPRWGANVLTF.

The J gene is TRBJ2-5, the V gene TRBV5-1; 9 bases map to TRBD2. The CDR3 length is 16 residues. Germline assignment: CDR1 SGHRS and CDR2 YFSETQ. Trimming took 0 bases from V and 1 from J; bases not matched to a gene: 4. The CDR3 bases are TGCGCCAGCAGCTTGGCCGGGACTAGCCTCCAAGAGACCCAGTACTTC. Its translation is CASSLAGTSLQETQYF.

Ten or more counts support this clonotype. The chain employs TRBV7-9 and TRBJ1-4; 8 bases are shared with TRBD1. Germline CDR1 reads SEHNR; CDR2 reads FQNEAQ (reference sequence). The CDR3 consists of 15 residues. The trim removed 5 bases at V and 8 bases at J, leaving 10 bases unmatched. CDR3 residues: CASSLNGQGQEKLFF. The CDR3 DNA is TGTGCCAGCAGCCTCAACGGACAGGGACAAGAAAAACTGTTTTTT.

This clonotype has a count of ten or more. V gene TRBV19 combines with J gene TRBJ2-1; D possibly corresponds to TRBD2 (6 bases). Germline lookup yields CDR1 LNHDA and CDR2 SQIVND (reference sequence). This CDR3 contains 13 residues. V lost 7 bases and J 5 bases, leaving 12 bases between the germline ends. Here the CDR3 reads CASKSGLNNEQFF. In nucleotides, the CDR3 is TGTGCCAGTAAATCGGGACTTAACAATGAGCAGTTCTTC. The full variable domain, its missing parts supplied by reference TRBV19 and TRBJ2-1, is DGGITQSPKYLFRKEGQNVTLSCEQNLNHDAMYWYRQDPGQGLRLIYYSQIVNDFQKGDIAEGYSVSREKKESFPLTVTSAQKNPTAFYLCASKSGLNNEQFFGPGTRLTVL.

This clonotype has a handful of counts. The CDR3 loop is CASSFTGGMSDTGELFF. CDR3 sequence (DNA): TGTGCCAGCAGTTTCACAGGGGGCATGTCGGACACCGGGGAGCTGTTTTTT. The rearrangement uses TRBV6-6 and TRBJ2-2; 9 bases fit TRBD1. The germline gives CDR1 MNHNY, CDR2 SVGAGI (reference sequence). V was pared by 4 bases and J by 3 bases, with 9 bases of the junction left unmatched. The CDR3 is 17 residues long.

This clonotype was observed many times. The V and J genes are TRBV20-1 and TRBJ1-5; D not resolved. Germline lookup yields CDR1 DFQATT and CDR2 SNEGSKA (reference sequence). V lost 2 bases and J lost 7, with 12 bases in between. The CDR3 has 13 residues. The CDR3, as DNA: TGCAGTGCTAGACCCGGTTCCCGACAGCCCCAGCATTTT. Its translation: CSARPGSRQPQHF.

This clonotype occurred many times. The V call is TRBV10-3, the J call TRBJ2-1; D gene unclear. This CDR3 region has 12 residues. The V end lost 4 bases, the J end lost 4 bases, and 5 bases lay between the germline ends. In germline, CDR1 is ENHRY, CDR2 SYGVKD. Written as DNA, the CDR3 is TGTGCCATCAGTGCGGGTTACAATGAGCAGTTCTTC. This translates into CAISAGYNEQFF.

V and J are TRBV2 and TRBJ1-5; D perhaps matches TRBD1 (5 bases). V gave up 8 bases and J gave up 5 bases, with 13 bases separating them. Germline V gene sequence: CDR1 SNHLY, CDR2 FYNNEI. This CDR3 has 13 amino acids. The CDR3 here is CASGGEVDQPQHF. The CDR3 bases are TGTGCCAGCGGGGGGGAGGTCGATCAGCCCCAGCATTTT.

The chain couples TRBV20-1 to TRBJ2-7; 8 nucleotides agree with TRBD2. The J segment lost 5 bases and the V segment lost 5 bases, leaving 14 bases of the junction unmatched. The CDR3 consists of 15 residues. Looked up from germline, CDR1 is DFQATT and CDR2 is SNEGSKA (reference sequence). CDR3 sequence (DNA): TGCAGTGCTGTGAGGGGAGCGGGAGAGGGTAACGAGCAGTACTTC. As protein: CSAVRGAGEGNEQYF.

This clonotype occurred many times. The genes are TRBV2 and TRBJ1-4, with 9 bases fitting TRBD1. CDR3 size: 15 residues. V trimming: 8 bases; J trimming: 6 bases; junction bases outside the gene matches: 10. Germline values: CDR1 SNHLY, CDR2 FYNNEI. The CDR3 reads CASEVSRTGDEKLFF. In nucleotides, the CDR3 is TGTGCCAGCGAGGTCAGCCGGACAGGGGATGAAAAACTGTTTTTT.

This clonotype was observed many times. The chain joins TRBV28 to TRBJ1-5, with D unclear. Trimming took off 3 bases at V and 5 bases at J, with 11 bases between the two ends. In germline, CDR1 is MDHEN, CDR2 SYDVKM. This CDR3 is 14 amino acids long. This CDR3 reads CASSLLNDDQPQHF. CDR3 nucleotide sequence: TGTGCCAGCAGTTTGTTGAATGACGATCAGCCCCAGCATTTT.

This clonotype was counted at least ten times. CDR3 region: CASSFTPGTSYHEQYF. The CDR3 region has the DNA TGTGCCAGCAGCTTTACCCCCGGGACATCCTACCACGAGCAGTACTTC. The rearrangement links TRBV11-2 to TRBJ2-7; a weak D match, TRBD1 (6 bases). The CDR3 length is 16 residues. V was clipped by 3 bases and J by 5 bases, with 20 bases between them. Germline V gene lookup returns CDR1 SGHAT and CDR2 FQNNGV.

CDR3 amino acids: CASGLGGLTYNEQFF. The DNA for the CDR3 is TGTGCTAGTGGTTTGGGAGGGTTGACCTACAATGAGCAGTTCTTC. This sequence joins TRBV12-5 and TRBJ2-1; D might be TRBD2 (5 bases). CDR1 LGHNT and CDR2 FRNRAP come from the germline V gene. There are 15 residues in the CDR3. Trimming left V 1 base short and J 2 bases short, with 9 bases between.

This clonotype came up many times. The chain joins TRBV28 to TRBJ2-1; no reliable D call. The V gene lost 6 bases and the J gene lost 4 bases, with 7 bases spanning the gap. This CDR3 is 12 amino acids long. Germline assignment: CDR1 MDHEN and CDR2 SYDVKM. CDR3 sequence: CASRAEYNEQFF. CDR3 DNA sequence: TGTGCCAGCAGGGCGGAATACAATGAGCAGTTCTTC.

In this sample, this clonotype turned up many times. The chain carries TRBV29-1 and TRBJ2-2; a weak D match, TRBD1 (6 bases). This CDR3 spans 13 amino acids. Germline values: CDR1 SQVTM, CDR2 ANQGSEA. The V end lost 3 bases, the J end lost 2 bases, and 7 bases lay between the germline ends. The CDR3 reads CSVDRGNTGELFF. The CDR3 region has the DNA TGCAGCGTTGACAGGGGAAACACCGGGGAGCTGTTTTTT.

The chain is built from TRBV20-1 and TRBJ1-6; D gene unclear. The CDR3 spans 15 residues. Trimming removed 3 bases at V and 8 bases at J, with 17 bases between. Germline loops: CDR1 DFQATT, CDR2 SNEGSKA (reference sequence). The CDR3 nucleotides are TGCAGTGCTAGGACGGGAATCCTCAGAGATTCACCCCTCCACTTT. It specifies CSARTGILRDSPLHF.

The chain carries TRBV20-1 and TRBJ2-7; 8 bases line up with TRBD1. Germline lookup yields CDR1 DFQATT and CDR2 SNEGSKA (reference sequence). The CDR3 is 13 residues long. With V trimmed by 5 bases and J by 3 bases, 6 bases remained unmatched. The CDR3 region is CSAAPGQDYEQYF. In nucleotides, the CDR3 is TGCAGTGCTGCACCGGGACAGGACTACGAGCAGTACTTC.

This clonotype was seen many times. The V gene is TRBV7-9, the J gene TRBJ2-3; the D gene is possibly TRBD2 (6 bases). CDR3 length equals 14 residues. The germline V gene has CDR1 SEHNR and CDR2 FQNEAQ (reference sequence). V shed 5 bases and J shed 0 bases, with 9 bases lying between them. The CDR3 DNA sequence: TGTGCCAGCAGCGAGAGCGGGAGCACAGATACGCAGTATTTT. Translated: CASSESGSTDTQYF.